This T cell receptor (beta chain) was retrieved from a study of identical twins. Study results and caveats: Memory repertoires showed no such pattern, whereas abundant cord blood beta clonotypes carried fewer insertions.

Losses at the gene ends were 0 bases for V and 4 bases for J; bases not matched to a gene: 11. Per the germline V gene, CDR1 is LGHDT and CDR2 is YNNKEL (reference sequence). This CDR3 is 18 amino acids long. This clonotype occurred a few times. Its antigen is not known. TCRdb redid the calling of the 5' RACE reads with MiXCR, one entry per CDR3 protein. The data hold 690,000 or so distinct CDR3 sequences, with roughly 6.2% observed a single time. This sequence joins TRBV3-1 and TRBJ2-2; 7 nucleotides line up with TRBD2. This TCR was sampled from a man aged 18 to 30 in good health. Specimen: naive T cells sorted from blood. The CDR3 sequence is CASSQDPGGGRPTGELFF. The CDR3 nucleotides are TGTGCCAGCAGCCAAGATCCGGGGGGAGGGCGACCCACCGGGGAGCTGTTTTTT. The full variable domain, in which reference TRBV3-1 and TRBJ2-2 provide the parts outside the CDR3, is DTAVSQTPKYLVTQMGNDKSIKCEQNLGHDTMYWYKQDSKKFLKIMFSYNNKELIINETVPNRFSPKSPDKAHLNLHINSLELGDSAVYFCASSQDPGGGRPTGELFFGEGSRLTVL.